The 5 T cell receptor beta chains in this list originate from one sample, sequenced in a study of shared clonotypes between healthy human individuals. The table came from immunoSEQ multiplex PCR; TCRdb's copy has only in-frame clones and leaves some out. This table has 950,000 to 1,200,000 clones, approximately 80% appearing once. Sequencing used memory CD4+ T cells from PBMCs. Subset of the sample: CD45RA-negative fraction. The source is a man between 18 and 35 years old in good health. Some clones in this sample may be carry-over from other donors' samples.

V usage is TRBV19 and J usage is TRBJ1-4, with D possibly TRBD1 on 6 matching bases. This CDR3 contains 16 residues. V gave up 4 bases and J gave up 8 bases, with 20 bases separating them. Germline CDR1 and CDR2: LNHDA and SQIVND (reference sequence). Written as DNA, the CDR3 is TGTGCCAGTAGTAACACAGGGAGGAGAAATGACGAAAAACTGTTTTTT. Translation gives CASSNTGRRNDEKLFF.

Notes on this clone: A much larger clone differs from this one at a single base, so this may be a read error. The V and J genes are TRBV27 and TRBJ2-1; D is undetermined. This CDR3 is 11 amino acids long. Trimming removed 11 bases from V and 4 bases from J, with 9 bases in between. CDR1 is MNHEY and CDR2 is SMNVEV in the germline V gene (reference sequence). CDR3 residues: CACSDYNEQFF. The DNA for the CDR3 is TGTGCCTGCTCCGATTACAATGAGCAGTTCTTC.

In the case of this clone: Just one base apart from a much larger clone, this may be a read error. The same CDR3 is also encoded by other DNA sequences in this sample. The V and J genes are TRBV5-1 and TRBJ2-5; D ambiguous. This CDR3 spans 15 amino acids. Germline loops: CDR1 SGHRS, CDR2 YFSETQ. CDR3 nucleotides: TGCGCCAGTAGCTTGGCCCCACAGTTAGAAGAGACCCAGTACTTC. Translated: CASSLAPQLEETQYF.

This chain links TRBV7-9 with TRBJ2-7; D is unresolved. This CDR3 region has 13 residues. V lost 2 bases and J 9 bases, leaving 14 bases between the germline ends. CDR1 and CDR2 from the germline V gene are SEHNR and FQNEAQ (reference sequence). The CDR3 DNA reads as TGTGCCAGCAGCTTAAGCAGTTCTACGGCGCAGTACTTC. As protein: CASSLSSSTAQYF.

The chain joins TRBV7-9 to TRBJ2-1; tentative D call: TRBD2 (7 bases). Deletions cut 5 bases from V and 4 bases from J, with 15 bases between. From germline, CDR1 is SEHNR and CDR2 FQNEAQ (reference sequence). This CDR3 is built from 15 residues. CDR3 in amino acids: CASSDGLGGYNEQFF. In DNA, the CDR3 is TGTGCCAGCAGCGATGGACTAGGGGGATACAATGAGCAGTTCTTC.